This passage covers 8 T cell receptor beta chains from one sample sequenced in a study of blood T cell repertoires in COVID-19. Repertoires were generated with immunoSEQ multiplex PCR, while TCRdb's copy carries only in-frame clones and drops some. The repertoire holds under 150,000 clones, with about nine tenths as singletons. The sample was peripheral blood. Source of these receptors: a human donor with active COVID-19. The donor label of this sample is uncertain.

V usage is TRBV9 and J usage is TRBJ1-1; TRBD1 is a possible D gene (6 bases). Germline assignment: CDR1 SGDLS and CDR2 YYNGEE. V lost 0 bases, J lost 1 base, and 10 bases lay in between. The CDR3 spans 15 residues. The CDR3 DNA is TGTGCCAGCAGCGTAGCAGGGGCCCCGAACACTGAAGCTTTCTTT. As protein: CASSVAGAPNTEAFF.

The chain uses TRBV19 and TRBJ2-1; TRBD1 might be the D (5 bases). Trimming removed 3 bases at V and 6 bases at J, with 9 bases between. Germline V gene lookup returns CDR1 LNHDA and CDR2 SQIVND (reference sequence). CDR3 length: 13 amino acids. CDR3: CASSIYDSNEQFF. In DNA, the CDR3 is TGTGCCAGTAGTATCTACGACAGCAATGAGCAGTTCTTC.

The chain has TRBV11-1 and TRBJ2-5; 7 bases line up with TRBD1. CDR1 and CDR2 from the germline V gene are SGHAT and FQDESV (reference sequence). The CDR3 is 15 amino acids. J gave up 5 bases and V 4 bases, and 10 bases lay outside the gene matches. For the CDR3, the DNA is TGTGCCAGCAGCTCGGGGACAGCTGGAAAGGAGACCCAGTACTTC. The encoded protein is CASSSGTAGKETQYF.

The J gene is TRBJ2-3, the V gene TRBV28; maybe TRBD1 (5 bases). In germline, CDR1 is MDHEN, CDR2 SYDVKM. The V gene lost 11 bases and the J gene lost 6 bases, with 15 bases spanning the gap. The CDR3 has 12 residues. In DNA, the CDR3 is TGTGCCTGGGGCAAGTCTAGGGATACGCAGTATTTT. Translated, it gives CAWGKSRDTQYF. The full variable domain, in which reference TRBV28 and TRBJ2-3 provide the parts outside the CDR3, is DVKVTQSSRYLVKRTGEKVFLECVQDMDHENMFWYRQDPGLGLRLIYFSYDVKMKEKGDIPEGYSVSREKKERFSLILESASTNQTSMYLCAWGKSRDTQYFGPGTRLTVL.

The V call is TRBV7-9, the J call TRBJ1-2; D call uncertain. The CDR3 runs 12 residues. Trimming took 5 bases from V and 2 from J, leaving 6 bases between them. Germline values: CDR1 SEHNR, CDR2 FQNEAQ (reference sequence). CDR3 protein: CASSAGNYGYTF. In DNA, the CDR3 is TGTGCCAGCAGCGCGGGGAACTATGGCTACACCTTC. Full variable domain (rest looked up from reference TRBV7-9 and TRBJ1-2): DTGVSQNPRHKITKRGQNVTFRCDPISEHNRLYWYRQTLGQGPEFLTYFQNEAQLEKSRLLSDRFSAERPKGSFSTLEIQRTEQGDSAMYLCASSAGNYGYTFGSGTRLTVV.

CDR3 loop: CASSSPSGTYYGYTF. For the CDR3, the DNA is TGTGCCAGCAGTTCCCCCTCCGGGACTTACTATGGCTACACCTTC. The V and J genes are TRBV6-5 and TRBJ1-2, with D possibly being TRBD1 (5 bases). CDR3 length equals 15 residues. Germline CDR1 MNHEY, CDR2 SVGAGI. V shed 4 bases and J shed 3 bases, with 15 bases lying between them.

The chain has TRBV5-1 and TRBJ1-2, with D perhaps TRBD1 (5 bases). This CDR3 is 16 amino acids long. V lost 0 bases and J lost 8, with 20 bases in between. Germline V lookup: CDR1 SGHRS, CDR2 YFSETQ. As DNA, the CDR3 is TGCGCCAGCAGCTTGGCCGGGGGGGACCGCGTTTTGGGCTACACCTTC. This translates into CASSLAGGDRVLGYTF.

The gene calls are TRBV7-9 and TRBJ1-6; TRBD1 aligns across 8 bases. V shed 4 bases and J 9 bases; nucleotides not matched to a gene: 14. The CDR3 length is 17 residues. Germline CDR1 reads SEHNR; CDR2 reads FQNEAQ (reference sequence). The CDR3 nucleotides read TGTGCCAGCAGCTCCAGCCCGGGACAGGACCCGGGTTCACCCCTCCACTTT. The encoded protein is CASSSSPGQDPGSPLHF.